Listed below are T cell receptor beta chains from one sample, sequenced in a study of T cells in Graves' hyperthyroidism and ophthalmopathy. Via MiXCR, TCRdb re-called the multiplex PCR reads, giving one row per CDR3 protein. The table includes fewer than 400,000 distinct CDR3 sequences, over 12% detected once. Sequenced: blood. These receptors all stem from a man aged 45-60 years with Graves' ophthalmopathy. The CDR3 runs from the conserved cysteine through the conserved F or W.

v_call	j_call	cdr3_length	cdr3_aa
TRBV30	TRBJ1-2	16	CAWSKYYRVPRGGYTF
TRBV20-1	TRBJ1-5	13	CSARGGSNQPQHF
TRBV6-1	TRBJ1-2	14	CASSERPEVNGYTF
TRBV10-3	TRBJ2-3	14	CAIRGGTVTDTQYF
TRBV20-1	TRBJ2-5	15	CSARDGGQSGETQYF
TRBV30	TRBJ1-4	13	CAWTFGPNEKLFF
TRBV18	TRBJ1-5	13	CASFHGRDQPQHF
TRBV27	TRBJ1-5	14	CASSGGQTNQPQHF
TRBV28	TRBJ1-5	11	CASSVHQPQHF
TRBV11-2	TRBJ1-6	12	CASSWTDSPLHF
TRBV2	TRBJ2-1	13	CASSGLAGGGVLF
TRBV28	TRBJ1-6	15	CASSLSQRGNSPLHF
TRBV25-1	TRBJ2-3	13	CASAPGSTDTQYF
TRBV12-3/TRBV12-4	TRBJ2-1	13	CASSLGVSNEQFF
TRBV2	TRBJ2-1	14	CASSGIGVRGEQFF
TRBV19	TRBJ1-5	14	CATPYRESNQPQHF
TRBV24-1	TRBJ1-1	14	CATSDGAVNTEAFF
TRBV7-9	TRBJ1-6	17	CASSTRLEATYNSPLHF
TRBV6-1	TRBJ1-1	15	CASSEAAGRNIEAFF
TRBV2	TRBJ1-4	15	CASSLGRTWNEKPFF
TRBV5-5	TRBJ2-1	14	CASSLTTSGSSQFF
TRBV29-1	TRBJ2-5	12	CSAREFQETQYF
TRBV5-4	TRBJ2-3	15	CASGGLADHTDTQYF
TRBV20-1	TRBJ2-3	16	CSAESYSGRSTDTQYF
TRBV14	TRBJ2-7	13	CASSQKSAYEQYF
TRBV11-2	TRBJ1-1	14	CASSLDLASSEAFF
TRBV30	TRBJ2-7	12	CAWRRGDYEQYF
TRBV12-5	TRBJ1-1	14	CASGDDRTNTEAFF
TRBV10-3	TRBJ2-3	15	CAISFGEGSTDTQYF
TRBV7-8	TRBJ2-7	13	CASSPRLGVEQYF
TRBV24-1	TRBJ2-3	17	CATSEYKAGADTDTQYF
TRBV3-1	TRBJ2-1	14	CASSPAGEHNEQFF
TRBV7-6	TRBJ1-1	16	CASSPRLGYSFTEAFF
TRBV7-9	TRBJ2-4	15	CASSLWTDPSNIQYF
TRBV19	TRBJ2-2	15	CASSIGLAGFGELFF
TRBV5-1	TRBJ1-1	13	CASGTDGITEAFF
TRBV11-3	TRBJ2-5	16	CASSFRSDTYQETQYF
TRBV4-2	TRBJ2-1	16	CASSQGNPTRGHEQFF
TRBV5-1	TRBJ2-3	15	CASSLRLADTDTQYF
TRBV27	TRBJ2-7	14	CASRRTSGINEQYF
TRBV7-2	TRBJ2-1	16	CASSLALAGSYNEQFF
TRBV30	TRBJ2-7	15	CAWSVGTSGIYEQYF
TRBV12-3/TRBV12-4	TRBJ2-3	15	CASGLPGGGSDTQYF
TRBV14	TRBJ2-3	14	CASSRNPPPDTQYF
TRBV5-1	TRBJ2-3	15	CASSAGTGSTDTQYF
TRBV6-1	TRBJ2-1	14	CASIELAAKDEQFF
TRBV13	TRBJ1-2	14	CASSHGTANYGYTF
TRBV7-9	TRBJ1-1	13	CASSPSGPTEAFF
TRBV20-1	TRBJ2-3	14	CSAGAGGLTDTQYF
TRBV6-5	TRBJ2-2	16	CASSYFPGEGTGELFF
TRBV19	TRBJ2-7	14	CASSISAGGNEQYF
TRBV5-1	TRBJ2-2	14	CAGSMTSGAGELFF
TRBV5-1	TRBJ2-2	15	CASSLAWDHGGELFF
TRBV7-2	TRBJ1-2	13	CASSFGASNGYTF
TRBV20-1	TRBJ2-1	14	CSAAGLSSYNEQFF
TRBV4-1	TRBJ1-2	15	CASSQESGANYGYTF
TRBV4-1	TRBJ2-7	14	CASSQVGRAGEQYF